This T cell receptor beta chain is drawn from a study of blood T cell repertoires in COVID-19. Ages ranged from about 18 to 100 years, with residence in about 24 US areas. Clones were read by immunoSEQ multiplex PCR, and TCRdb kept only the in-frame ones, dropping some. The sample consists of some 250,000 clones, about 90% of them appearing once. The trim removed 0 bases at V and 4 bases at J, leaving 5 bases unmatched. Germline loops: CDR1 LNHDA, CDR2 SQIVND (reference sequence). This CDR3 has 15 residues. What was sequenced was PBMCs or T cells enriched from blood (not recorded which). The chain recombines TRBV19 with TRBJ2-5; 7 nucleotides line up with TRBD1. The sequence was collected from a human donor in a cohort exposed to, infected with or recovered from COVID-19 (not recorded which). The donor label of this sample is uncertain. CDR3 amino acids: CASSIDQDRRETQYF. As DNA, the CDR3 is TGTGCCAGTAGTATAGATCAGGACAGGCGAGAGACCCAGTACTTC.